The clone carrying this T cell receptor beta chain was recorded a few times. A read error may account for a junction end that differs from germline. The entry originates in a study of T-cell reconstitution after alpha-beta-depleted transplantation in children. CDR3 length: 16 residues. Looked up from germline, CDR1 is GTSNPN and CDR2 is SVGIG (reference sequence). Construction of the TCRbeta library involved unique molecular identifiers. TCRdb used MiXCR to reprocess the PCR reads, holding one entry per CDR3 protein. The table lists approximately 520,000 distinct CDR3 sequences, over 25% of them singletons.

The rearrangement links TRBV30 to TRBJ2-2; 7 positions match TRBD1. The source of this sequence is a human donor who donated a stem cell graft to a child with aplastic anemia. Source: PBMCs from the stem cell graft donor, taken from the stem cell graft. In DNA, the CDR3 is TGTGCCTGGAGATTAGCCGGGACAGCGAAAACCGGGGAGCTGTTTTTT. It codes for CAWRLAGTAKTGELFF.